This entry concerns a single TCR beta chain. Different DNA sequences within this sample yield the same CDR3. This sample stems from a study of T cell clones after liver transplantation. Study summary: In this trial, immunosuppression withdrawal was attempted within 2 years of liver transplant. Blood was drawn pre-transplant, before withdrawal, and after full or failed withdrawal.

CDR1 KGHSH and CDR2 LQKENI come from the germline V gene. V lost 1 base and J lost 4, with 8 bases in between. This CDR3 comprises 13 residues. Assay: immunoSEQ multiplex PCR; the TCRdb copy retains only in-frame clones and omits some. The table records some 50,000 clones, 60% to 80% of them present only once. The rearrangement joins TRBV18 to TRBJ2-7; D tentatively reads TRBD1 or TRBD2 (5 bases each). Sample: CD4+ T cells from blood, taken at the 22-month timepoint. The sequence came from a human patient who received a liver transplant. A subset of T cells may come from the graft donor. The DNA for the CDR3 is TGTGCCAGCTCACCACGAGGGGATTACGAGCAGTACTTC. It encodes CASSPRGDYEQYF. Supplemented by reference TRBV18 and TRBJ2-7, the full variable domain reads NAGVMQNPRHLVRRRGQEARLRCSPMKGHSHVYWYRQLPEEGLKFMVYLQKENIIDESGMPKERFSAEFPKEGPSILRIQQVVRGDSAAYFCASSPRGDYEQYFGPGTRLTVT.